This entry features one T cell receptor beta chain sequence. The antigen is undetermined. The data originate from a study of T cell responses to AZD1222 COVID-19 vaccine. Broader study findings: Clonal diversity was possibly underestimated, and the donors were mostly white British, with more females.

Sequencing used immunoSEQ multiplex PCR; TCRdb keeps in-frame clones, though not all of them. This sample has 130,000 or so clones, with over 90% found just once. This receptor was obtained from an adult in good health. Here the sequenced sample was peripheral blood, taken on day 0 of AZD1222 vaccination.

The CDR3 nucleotides read TGTGCCATCGGGGAAGACAGGAACTATGGCTACACCTTC. It codes for CAIGEDRNYGYTF. The genes are TRBV10-3 and TRBJ1-2, with a weak D call TRBD1 (6 bases). The V and J ends lost 8 bases and 2 bases respectively, with 12 bases between them. Germline CDR1 ENHRY, CDR2 SYGVKD. The CDR3 contains 13 residues.